Following are 29 T cell receptor beta chains from one sample sequenced in a study of shared clonotypes between healthy human individuals. Sequenced by immunoSEQ multiplex PCR; TCRdb stores in-frame clones only, minus some. The profile shows about 2.4 million clones, 93% of them singletons. Sequencing used naive CD4+ T cells from PBMCs. The subset: CD45RA+ positively selected. These receptors were collected from a man younger than 30 in good health. Some clones in this sample may be carry-over from other donors' samples.

This clone was found a few times. The chain uses TRBV2 and TRBJ1-1; no firm D call. The CDR3 runs 12 residues. Germline CDR1 is SNHLY and CDR2 is FYNNEI. The V end lost 8 bases, the J end lost 0 bases, and 7 bases lay between the germline ends. The CDR3 DNA reads TGTGCCAGCTTCGGTTTGAACACTGAAGCTTTCTTT. Encoded protein: CASFGLNTEAFF.

This chain uses TRBV6-1 with TRBJ2-1; 11 nucleotides agree with TRBD2. Germline CDR1 and CDR2: MNHNS and SASEGT. The junction had 12 bases not matched to a gene; V was cut back by 4 bases and J by 10 bases. The CDR3 consists of 16 residues. This chain's CDR3 is CASSVSTSGVGKEQFF. The CDR3 nucleotides are TGTGCCAGCAGTGTCTCGACTAGCGGGGTGGGTAAGGAGCAGTTCTTC.

The V and J genes are TRBV5-5 and TRBJ2-5; possible D gene TRBD2, 5 bases. The V end lost 4 bases, the J end lost 2 bases, and 12 bases lay between the germline ends. The germline CDR1 and CDR2 sequences are SGHKS and YYEKEE (reference sequence). This CDR3 region has 14 residues. The CDR3 is CASSPDSRQETQYF. In DNA, the CDR3 is TGTGCCAGCAGCCCGGACTCGCGGCAAGAGACCCAGTACTTC.

A word on this clone: The sample holds other DNA sequences that translate to the same CDR3. V and J are TRBV28 and TRBJ2-7; weak D call: TRBD2 (5 bases). V lost 6 bases and J 1 base, leaving 10 bases between the germline ends. There are 13 residues in the CDR3. Germline-derived CDR1 and CDR2 are MDHEN and SYDVKM. The CDR3 DNA reads TGTGCCAGCAGGAGAAGCGGATCCTACGAGCAGTACTTC. Translated: CASRRSGSYEQYF.

The chain has TRBV6-5 and TRBJ2-2; D is unclear. V dropped 6 bases and J dropped 1 base, with 9 bases sitting between them. CDR1 MNHEY and CDR2 SVGAGI come from the germline V gene. The CDR3 loop spans 14 amino acids. The CDR3: CASRQVLNTGELFF. The CDR3 region has the DNA TGTGCCAGCAGGCAAGTTTTGAACACCGGGGAGCTGTTTTTT.

The chain couples TRBV7-3 to TRBJ2-1; D possibly matches TRBD1 or TRBD2 (5 bases each). Trimming stripped 0 bases from V and 5 bases from J, with 11 bases between. The CDR3 consists of 15 residues. Germline lookup yields CDR1 SGHTA and CDR2 FQGTGA. CDR3 amino acids: CASSLTPGPNNEQFF. DNA of the CDR3: TGTGCCAGCAGCTTAACCCCGGGACCTAACAATGAGCAGTTCTTC.

The V call is TRBV6-5, the J call TRBJ1-1, with D tentatively TRBD1 (5 bases). Trimming removed 6 bases at V and 4 bases at J, with 15 bases between. CDR1 and CDR2 from the germline V gene are MNHEY and SVGAGI. The CDR3 covers 14 residues. The CDR3 protein is CASRWTQATTEAFF. In DNA form, the CDR3 reads TGTGCCAGCAGATGGACACAGGCAACCACTGAAGCTTTCTTT.

The genes are TRBV9 and TRBJ2-3; 8 bases match TRBD2. CDR1 is SGDLS, CDR2 YYNGEE, per germline. The CDR3 contains 16 residues. The V and J ends lost 0 bases and 6 bases, in that order; junction bases with no gene match: 9. In nucleotides, the CDR3 is TGTGCCAGCAGCGTAGCGAGCCATGGGACTAGGGATACGCAGTATTTT. Protein: CASSVASHGTRDTQYF.

This clone appeared a single time. The V and J genes are TRBV11-2 and TRBJ2-1, with a possible D match to TRBD2 (5 bases). Per germline, CDR1 SGHAT and CDR2 FQNNGV. The CDR3 is made up of 16 amino acids. V was trimmed by 1 base and J by 12 bases, leaving 22 bases between them. The CDR3 is CASSLVYGISSGMQFF. For the CDR3, the DNA is TGTGCCAGCAGCTTAGTTTACGGGATCTCTTCGGGGATGCAGTTCTTC.

The gene calls are TRBV6-5 and TRBJ1-1, with a weak D call TRBD1 (6 bases). The CDR3 length is 14 residues. Deletions cut 5 bases from V and 4 bases from J, with 14 bases between. The V gene's germline CDR1 is MNHEY and CDR2 SVGAGI. The CDR3 coding sequence is TGTGCCAGCAGTCTATCCCGAGGGGGCACTGAAGCTTTCTTT. Protein: CASSLSRGGTEAFF.

The V and J genes are TRBV7-9 and TRBJ2-3, with D possibly TRBD1 on 6 matching bases. From germline, CDR1 is SEHNR and CDR2 FQNEAQ (reference sequence). Trimming took 6 bases from V and 2 from J, leaving 15 bases between them. CDR3 length: 15 residues. The CDR3 is CASSTTGGNTDTQYF. The CDR3 nucleotides are TGTGCCAGCAGTACGACAGGCGGTAACACAGATACGCAGTATTTT. Full variable domain (outside the CDR3, taken from reference TRBV7-9 and TRBJ2-3): DTGVSQNPRHKITKRGQNVTFRCDPISEHNRLYWYRQTLGQGPEFLTYFQNEAQLEKSRLLSDRFSAERPKGSFSTLEIQRTEQGDSAMYLCASSTTGGNTDTQYFGPGTRLTVL.

The chain joins TRBV10-3 to TRBJ2-1; D ambiguous. Per germline, CDR1 ENHRY and CDR2 SYGVKD. Trimming took 2 bases from V and 7 from J, leaving 9 bases between them. The CDR3 spans 13 residues. CDR3 sequence (DNA): TGTGCCATCAGTGAGGTCAACTCGAATGAGCAGTTCTTC. Encoded protein: CAISEVNSNEQFF.

This chain joins TRBV7-2 and TRBJ2-3, with D perhaps matching TRBD1 (6 bases). Germline lookup yields CDR1 SGHTA and CDR2 FQGNSA. With 3 bases removed from V and 6 bases from J, the gap between germline ends came to 7 bases. The CDR3 sequence is 12 residues long. The CDR3 sequence: CASSFDRDTQYF. The CDR3 coding sequence is TGTGCCAGCAGCTTTGACAGGGATACGCAGTATTTT.

This clone was seen once. The rearrangement uses TRBV5-1 and TRBJ2-5; 10 bases align to TRBD2. The germline V gene has CDR1 SGHRS and CDR2 YFSETQ. This CDR3 spans 16 amino acids. V lost 1 base to trimming and J lost 5 bases; unmatched junction nucleotides: 8. This CDR3 reads CASSLRPSGSMETQYF. As DNA, the CDR3 is TGCGCCAGCAGCTTGCGGCCTAGCGGGAGCATGGAGACCCAGTACTTC. Full variable domain (rest looked up from reference TRBV5-1 and TRBJ2-5): KAGVTQTPRYLIKTRGQQVTLSCSPISGHRSVSWYQQTPGQGLQFLFEYFSETQRNKGNFPGRFSGRQFSNSRSEMNVSTLELGDSALYLCASSLRPSGSMETQYFGPGTRLLVL.

J is TRBJ2-1 and V is TRBV18, with D possibly called TRBD1 or TRBD2 (6 bases each). The CDR3 is 16 residues long. V lost 2 bases and J lost 12, with 23 bases in between. Germline CDR1 KGHSH, CDR2 LQKENI. The CDR3: CASSPRLGVGQWGQFF. The CDR3, as DNA: TGTGCCAGCTCACCAAGACTAGGGGTGGGACAATGGGGGCAGTTCTTC.

In the case of this clone: Likely a read error: the CDR3 ends without its conserved phenylalanine or tryptophan. It is unclear where the CDR3 begins or ends on the DNA, so no DNA is shown, and the CDR3 is as TCRdb lists it. The chain's CDR3 is CASSPRQEGHL. The genes are TRBV18 and TRBJ2-4. Germline values: CDR1 KGHSH, CDR2 LQKENI. The CDR3 totals 11 residues, both ends included.

This clone was seen once. This chain connects TRBV5-1 to TRBJ2-1, with D uncertain. This CDR3 has 14 residues. Germline CDR1 and CDR2: SGHRS and YFSETQ. V was clipped by 1 base and J by 2 bases, with 7 bases between them. This CDR3 is CASSLNQAYNEQFF. Written as DNA, the CDR3 is TGCGCCAGCAGCTTGAACCAGGCCTACAATGAGCAGTTCTTC.

This clone was found once. The chain is built from TRBV10-1 and TRBJ2-1, with TRBD2 matching 7 bases. The J segment lost 3 bases and the V segment lost 4 bases, leaving 3 bases of the junction unmatched. Germline loops: CDR1 WNHNN, CDR2 SYGVQD (reference sequence). This CDR3 has 14 amino acids. Here the CDR3 reads CASSVGRDYNEQFF. For the CDR3, the DNA is TGCGCCAGCAGTGTGGGGAGGGACTACAATGAGCAGTTCTTC.

This clone was observed a handful of times. V usage is TRBV30 and J usage is TRBJ1-5; D gene ambiguous. The length of the CDR3 is 12 residues. Germline CDR1 is GTSNPN and CDR2 is SVGIG (reference sequence). V gave up 5 bases and J gave up 10 bases, with 15 bases separating them. CDR3 protein: CAWERQPGPQHF. The DNA of the CDR3 is TGTGCCTGGGAAAGACAACCGGGACCCCAGCATTTT.

This clone has just a few counts. The CDR3 here is CASSDSGGGYTF. CDR3 bases: TGTGCCAGCAGTGACTCCGGGGGCGGCTACACCTTC. This chain uses TRBV2 with TRBJ1-2; weak D call: TRBD1 (6 bases). The CDR3 spans 12 residues. Germline-derived CDR1 and CDR2 are SNHLY and FYNNEI. V gave up 3 bases and J gave up 8 bases, with 10 bases separating them.

V usage is TRBV19 and J usage is TRBJ2-2, with 8 bases aligning to TRBD1. V lost 5 bases, J lost 5 bases, and 4 bases stayed unmatched. CDR3 length equals 14 residues. CDR1 is LNHDA, CDR2 SQIVND, per germline (reference sequence). CDR3 residues: CASSRTGKTGELFF. CDR3 bases: TGTGCCAGTAGTCGGACAGGGAAAACCGGGGAGCTGTTTTTT.

The chain has TRBV9 and TRBJ2-7; tentatively, D is TRBD2 (6 bases). Germline-derived CDR1 and CDR2 are SGDLS and YYNGEE. Trimming left V 4 bases short and J 3 bases short, with 8 bases between. The CDR3 consists of 12 residues. CDR3 DNA: TGTGCCAGCAGCCCGGGGGACTACGAGCAGTACTTC. Translation gives CASSPGDYEQYF.

The V and J genes are TRBV10-3 and TRBJ2-7, with 12 bases lining up with TRBD1. The CDR3 spans 15 residues. After removal of 3 bases from V and 5 bases from J, the junction contained 5 bases not matched to a gene. Germline CDR1 is ENHRY and CDR2 is SYGVKD. CDR3 region: CAISDAGQGAHEQYF. The CDR3 DNA is TGTGCCATCAGTGACGCGGGACAGGGGGCCCACGAGCAGTACTTC.

Regarding this clone: The sample contains more than one DNA sequence encoding this CDR3. The chain is built from TRBV28 and TRBJ2-7; 7 bases line up with TRBD1. In germline, CDR1 is MDHEN, CDR2 SYDVKM. The junction had 5 bases not matched to a gene; V was cut back by 6 bases and J by 0 bases. The CDR3 sequence is 14 residues long. For the CDR3, the DNA is TGTGCCAGCAGCTTGACAGGGAACTCCTACGAGCAGTACTTC. Translating it yields CASSLTGNSYEQYF.

The rearrangement uses TRBV4-2 and TRBJ2-6; D possibly matches TRBD1 or TRBD2 (5 bases each). Germline CDR1 LGHNA, CDR2 YNFKEQ. The CDR3 is 18 residues long. Trimming took 1 base from V and 2 from J, leaving 15 bases between them. The CDR3 DNA follows: TGTGCCAGCAGCCAAGTCGAGAACAGAGGGGCTGGGGCCAACGTCCTGACTTTC. It yields the protein CASSQVENRGAGANVLTF.

V is TRBV6-5 and J is TRBJ1-5, with D unclear. This CDR3 spans 12 amino acids. Germline loops: CDR1 MNHEY, CDR2 SVGAGI. The V end lost 4 bases, the J end lost 4 bases, and 5 bases lay between the germline ends. In nucleotides, the CDR3 is TGTGCCAGCAGTTTCCCGAATCAGCCCCAGCATTTT. Translated, it gives CASSFPNQPQHF.

On this clone: Other DNA sequences in the sample encode the same CDR3. The rearrangement uses TRBV25-1 and TRBJ1-1; D ambiguous. The CDR3 runs to 12 residues. Trimming took 6 bases from V and 2 from J, leaving 7 bases between them. CDR1 is MGHDK and CDR2 is SYGVNS in the germline V gene. This CDR3 reads CASSRGNTEAFF. The CDR3 nucleotides are TGTGCCAGCAGCCGAGGTAACACTGAAGCTTTCTTT.

In DNA form, the CDR3 reads TGTGCCAGCAGCCCCGCCGAAGTAAACTACGAGCAGTACTTC. It encodes CASSPAEVNYEQYF. This rearrangement joins TRBV5-4 to TRBJ2-5, with D hard to call. The J call may be wrong; the DNA end is better matched by TRBJ2-7. CDR3 size: 14 residues. Germline V gene data show CDR1 as SGHNT and CDR2 as YYREEE (reference sequence).

About this clone: The same CDR3 can be traced to other DNA sequences in this sample. The chain links TRBV29-1 to TRBJ2-3; no reliable D call. V was cut by 3 bases and J by 3 bases, with 7 bases left in between. In germline, CDR1 is SQVTM, CDR2 ANQGSEA. The CDR3 is 12 amino acids. CDR3 protein: CSVDLSTDTQYF. For the CDR3, the DNA is TGCAGCGTTGATTTGTCAACAGATACGCAGTATTTT.